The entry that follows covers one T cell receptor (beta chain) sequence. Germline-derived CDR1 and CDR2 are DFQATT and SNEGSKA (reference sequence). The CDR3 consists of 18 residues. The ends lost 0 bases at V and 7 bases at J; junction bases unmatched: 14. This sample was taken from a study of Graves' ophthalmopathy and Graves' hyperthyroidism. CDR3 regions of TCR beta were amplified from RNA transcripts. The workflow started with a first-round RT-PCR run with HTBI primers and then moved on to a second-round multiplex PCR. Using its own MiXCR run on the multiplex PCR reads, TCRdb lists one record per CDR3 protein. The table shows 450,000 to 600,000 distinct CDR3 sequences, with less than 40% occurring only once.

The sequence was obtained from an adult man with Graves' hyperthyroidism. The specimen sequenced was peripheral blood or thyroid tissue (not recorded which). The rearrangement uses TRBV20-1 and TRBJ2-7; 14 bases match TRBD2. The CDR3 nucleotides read TGCAGTGCTAGAGAGGGGGGGACTAGCGGGAGCCTAGTTCTGGAGCAGTACTTC. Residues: CSAREGGTSGSLVLEQYF.